Shown below are 9 T cell receptor beta chains from a single sample sequenced in a study of blood T cell repertoires in COVID-19. Libraries were prepared by immunoSEQ multiplex PCR; TCRdb keeps only in-frame clonotypes and omits some of them. The table lists about 220,000 clones, around four fifths of them singletons. Specimen: peripheral blood. The receptors derive from a woman aged 55 to 70 who had recovered from COVID-19.

The chain uses TRBV3-1 (or the pseudogene TRBV3-2) and TRBJ2-3; possibly TRBD2 for D (7 bases). Germline loops: CDR1 LGHDT, CDR2 YNNKEL (reference sequence). The CDR3 covers 16 residues. V gave up 6 bases and J gave up 6 bases, with 22 bases separating them. CDR3 sequence reads: CASRHGLAGAGDTQYF. The CDR3 nucleotides are TGTGCCAGCAGGCATGGATTGGCGGGGGCCGGGGATACGCAGTATTTT.

The chain joins TRBV4-1 to TRBJ2-1; the D gene is possibly TRBD2 (6 bases). V lost 5 bases, J lost 5 bases, and 16 bases lay in between. Germline values: CDR1 MGHRA, CDR2 YSYEKL. The CDR3 is 15 amino acids. The CDR3, as DNA: TGCGCCAGCAGCATCCGGGGGACCCCTAACAATGAGCAGTTCTTC. Translated, it gives CASSIRGTPNNEQFF.

J is TRBJ1-1 and V is TRBV20-1; D gene ambiguous. The CDR3 length is 11 residues. CDR1 is DFQATT, CDR2 SNEGSKA, per germline (reference sequence). CDR3 loop: CRVNTDTEAFF. CDR3 bases: TGCAGGGTTAATACGGACACTGAAGCTTTCTTT.

The rearrangement links TRBV5-4 to TRBJ2-1, with TRBD2 matching over 9 bases. The V gene end was trimmed by 5 bases and the J gene end by 8 bases; junction bases not matched to a gene: 11. The length of the CDR3 is 15 residues. Germline V gene sequence: CDR1 SGHNT, CDR2 YYREEE (reference sequence). The CDR3 DNA is TGTGCCAGCAGTGTCCCGGGACTAGCTCAGGATGAGCAGTTCTTC. Translated, it gives CASSVPGLAQDEQFF.

The rearrangement links TRBV6-1 to TRBJ1-5; 8 nucleotides match TRBD1. After removal of 4 bases from V and 2 bases from J, the junction contained 7 bases not matched to a gene. CDR1 and CDR2 from the germline V gene are MNHNS and SASEGT. CDR3 size: 16 residues. The CDR3 region is CASSGSPDRGNQPQHF. The CDR3, as DNA: TGTGCCAGCAGTGGCAGCCCGGACAGGGGCAATCAGCCCCAGCATTTT.

The chain links TRBV5-1 to TRBJ2-2; no firm D call. The length of the CDR3 is 14 residues. Looked up from germline, CDR1 is SGHRS and CDR2 is YFSETQ. Trimming left V 1 base short and J 1 base short, with 5 bases between. The CDR3 region is CASSLFLNTGELFF. The CDR3 DNA sequence: TGCGCCAGCAGCTTGTTTCTGAACACCGGGGAGCTGTTTTTT.

The chain recombines TRBV3-1 (or the pseudogene TRBV3-2) with TRBJ2-7; perhaps TRBD2 as D (5 bases). The CDR3 has 15 residues. CDR1 is LGHDT, CDR2 YNNKEL, per germline (reference sequence). The ends were cut back, 2 bases at V and 7 bases at J, with 18 bases in the middle. The CDR3 protein is CASSQWSGRPGEQYF. Here the CDR3 DNA reads TGTGCCAGCAGCCAATGGAGCGGCAGGCCGGGGGAGCAGTACTTC.

V gene TRBV9 combines with J gene TRBJ1-2; a weak D match, TRBD1 (6 bases). The germline V gene encodes CDR1 SGDLS and CDR2 YYNGEE. The CDR3 covers 17 residues. V was cut by 4 bases and J by 0 bases, with 19 bases left in between. CDR3 loop: CASSPRIRDTSNYGYTF. The CDR3 DNA is TGTGCCAGCAGCCCCCGCATCCGGGACACCTCTAACTATGGCTACACCTTC.

The CDR3 DNA reads as TGTGCCAGCAGACGGTTTACTAGCGGGGGCACAGATACGCAGTATTTT. Its protein is CASRRFTSGGTDTQYF. The rearrangement joins TRBV2 to TRBJ2-3, with 10 positions matching TRBD2. Germline V lookup: CDR1 SNHLY, CDR2 FYNNEI. The length of the CDR3 is 16 residues. Unmatched junction bases numbered 7, after V lost 6 bases and J lost 1 base. The whole variable domain, filled in from reference TRBV2 and TRBJ2-3, reads EPEVTQTPSHQVTQMGQEVILRCVPISNHLYFYWYRQILGQKVEFLVSFYNNEISEKSEIFDDQFSVERPDGSNFTLKIRSTKLEDSAMYFCASRRFTSGGTDTQYFGPGTRLTVL.